Listed here are 2 T cell receptor beta chains from one sample, sequenced in a study. TCRdb independently ran MiXCR on the RT-PCR reads; one entry per CDR3 protein. The sample holds about 680,000 distinct CDR3 sequences, approximately 15% seen once. The sample consisted of memory CD4+ T cells from blood. The receptors come from a female donor in good health, serving as a healthy control.

The chain links TRBV20-1 to TRBJ2-1; TRBD1 aligns across 11 bases. CDR1 DFQATT and CDR2 SNEGSKA come from the germline V gene (reference sequence). Trimming took 3 bases from V and 2 from J; bases not matched to a gene: 9. This CDR3 comprises 17 residues. The CDR3 sequence is CSASQLAGQGAYNEQFF. CDR3 bases: TGCAGTGCTAGTCAGCTAGCGGGACAGGGGGCCTACAATGAGCAGTTCTTC.

The genes are TRBV27 and TRBJ1-2; 12 bases map to TRBD1. Germline V gene data show CDR1 as MNHEY and CDR2 as SMNVEV (reference sequence). CDR3 size: 16 residues. V was clipped by 11 bases and J by 4 bases; unmatched bases: 14. The CDR3 nucleotides read TGTGCCTGCCCTCGGGACAGGGGGCGCGGGGTCTATGGCTACACCTTC. Amino acid sequence: CACPRDRGRGVYGYTF.